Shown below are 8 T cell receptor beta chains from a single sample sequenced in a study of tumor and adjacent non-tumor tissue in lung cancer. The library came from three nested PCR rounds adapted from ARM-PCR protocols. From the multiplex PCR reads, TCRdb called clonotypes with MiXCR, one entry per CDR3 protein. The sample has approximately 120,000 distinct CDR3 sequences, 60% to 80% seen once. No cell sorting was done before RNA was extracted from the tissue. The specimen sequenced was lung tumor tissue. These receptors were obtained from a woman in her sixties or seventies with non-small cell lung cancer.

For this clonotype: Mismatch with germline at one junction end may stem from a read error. CDR3 sequence reads: CASSLRDTEPSF. CDR3 sequence (DNA): TGTGCCAGCAGCTTGCGGGACACTGAACCTTCCTTT. J is TRBJ1-1 and V is TRBV5-4, with D possibly matching TRBD1 (6 bases). Germline CDR1 is SGHNT and CDR2 is YYREEE (reference sequence). This CDR3 spans 12 amino acids.

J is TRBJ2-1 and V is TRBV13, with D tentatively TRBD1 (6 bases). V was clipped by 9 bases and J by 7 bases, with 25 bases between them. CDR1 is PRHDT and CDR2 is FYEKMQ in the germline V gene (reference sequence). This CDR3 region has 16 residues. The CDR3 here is CASNLPRGQHLNEQFF. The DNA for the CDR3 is TGTGCCAGTAACCTTCCCCGGGGACAACATTTAAATGAGCAGTTCTTC.

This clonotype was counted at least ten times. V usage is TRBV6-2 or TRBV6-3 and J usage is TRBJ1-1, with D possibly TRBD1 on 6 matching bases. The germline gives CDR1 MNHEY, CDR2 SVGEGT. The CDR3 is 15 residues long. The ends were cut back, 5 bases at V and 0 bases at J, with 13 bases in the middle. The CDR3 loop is CASSNYRVMNTEAFF. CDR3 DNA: TGTGCCAGCAGTAACTACAGGGTTATGAACACTGAAGCTTTCTTT.

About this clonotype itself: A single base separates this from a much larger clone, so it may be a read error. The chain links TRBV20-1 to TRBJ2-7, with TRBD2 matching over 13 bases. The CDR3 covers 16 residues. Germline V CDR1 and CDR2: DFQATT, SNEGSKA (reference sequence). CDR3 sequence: CSAKKITSGRVGEHYF. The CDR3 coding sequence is TGCAGTGCTAAAAAAATAACTAGCGGGAGGGTCGGCGAGCACTACTTC.

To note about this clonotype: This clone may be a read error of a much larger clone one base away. CDR3 bases: TGTGCCAGCAGTGGCGGGACAGGGAACTACTATGGCTACACCTTC. Translating it yields CASSGGTGNYYGYTF. V is TRBV6-1 and J is TRBJ1-2; 9 bases match TRBD1. In germline, CDR1 is MNHNS, CDR2 SASEGT. The CDR3 consists of 15 residues. V lost 4 bases and J lost 3; bases outside the gene matches: 6.

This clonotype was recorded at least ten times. CDR3 in DNA: TGCGCCAGCAGCCAAGACCCCTACAGGGGAACTAATGAAAAACTGTTTTTT. This translates into CASSQDPYRGTNEKLFF. The chain combines TRBV4-3 with TRBJ1-4; 7 nucleotides match TRBD1. The CDR3 extends over 17 amino acids. V lost 0 bases to trimming and J lost 1 base; unmatched junction nucleotides: 5. Looked up from germline, CDR1 is LGHNA and CDR2 is YSLEER.

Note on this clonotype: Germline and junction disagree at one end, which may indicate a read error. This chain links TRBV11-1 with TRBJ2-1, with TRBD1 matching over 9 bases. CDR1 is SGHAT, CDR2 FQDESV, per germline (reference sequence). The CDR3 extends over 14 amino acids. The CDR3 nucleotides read TGTGACAGCAGCTTGGATGGGGACAGGGATGAGCGGTTCTTC. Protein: CDSSLDGDRDERFF.

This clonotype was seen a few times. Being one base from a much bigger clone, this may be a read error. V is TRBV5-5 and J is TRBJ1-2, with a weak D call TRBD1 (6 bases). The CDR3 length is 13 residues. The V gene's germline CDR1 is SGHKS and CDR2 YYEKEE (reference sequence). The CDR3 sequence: CTSSSGTIYGYTF. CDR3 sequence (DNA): TGTACCAGCAGCTCAGGGACAATCTATGGCTACACCTTC.